The 29 T cell receptor beta chains reported below all come from one sample, sequenced in a study of blood T cell repertoires in COVID-19 (TCRdb year 2020). Library prep was done by the immunoSEQ multiplex PCR assay. Held by TCRdb, this immuneACCESS table contains in-frame sequences only and omits some clones. Under half of the omission traces to an unresolved V gene where checked; the cause of the rest is unknown. For this sample the table gives roughly 100,000 clones, of which about 87% were detected only once. Together, the top ten hold 11% of the sample. The source material was peripheral blood. These receptors originate from a woman in her thirties with acute or convalescent COVID-19.

CDR3 loop: CASSSTGGTGEQYF. CDR3 bases: TGTGCCAGCAGCTCCACAGGGGGCACGGGCGAGCAGTACTTC. The chain is built from TRBV7-8 and TRBJ2-7, with 9 positions matching TRBD1. This CDR3 has 14 amino acids. Germline V lookup: CDR1 SGHVS, CDR2 FQNEAQ. V was pared by 4 bases and J by 6 bases, with 7 bases of the junction left unmatched.

This clone has only a few counts. This chain uses TRBV5-1 with TRBJ1-1; no clear D. This CDR3 contains 13 residues. Germline V gene sequence: CDR1 SGHRS, CDR2 YFSETQ. With 6 bases removed from V and 4 bases from J, the gap between germline ends came to 13 bases. In DNA, the CDR3 is TGCGCCAGCAACCTTCTAGGTGGCACTGAAGCTTTCTTT. It translates to CASNLLGGTEAFF. Full variable domain (remainder filled in from reference TRBV5-1 and TRBJ1-1): KAGVTQTPRYLIKTRGQQVTLSCSPISGHRSVSWYQQTPGQGLQFLFEYFSETQRNKGNFPGRFSGRQFSNSRSEMNVSTLELGDSALYLCASNLLGGTEAFFGQGTRLTVV.

The chain carries TRBV5-1 and TRBJ1-6; 9 nucleotides agree with TRBD1. This CDR3 comprises 14 residues. Germline CDR1 and CDR2: SGHRS and YFSETQ. V gave up 4 bases and J gave up 9 bases; unmatched junction bases: 5. The CDR3 loop reads CASSTPGQGSPLHF. For the CDR3, the DNA is TGCGCCAGCAGCACGCCGGGACAGGGTTCACCCCTCCACTTT.

The chain recombines TRBV7-2 with TRBJ2-7, with TRBD2 matching over 7 bases. The junction had 3 bases not matched to a gene; V was cut back by 4 bases and J by 0 bases. Per the germline V gene, CDR1 is SGHTA and CDR2 is FQGNSA. The CDR3 has 14 amino acids. DNA for the CDR3: TGTGCCAGCAGCTATAGCGGGCCCTCCTACGAGCAGTACTTC. Residues: CASSYSGPSYEQYF.

This chain uses TRBV4-1 with TRBJ1-6; D is possibly TRBD1 (5 bases). The CDR3 loop spans 16 amino acids. Trimming shortened V by 4 bases and J by 3 bases, and 13 bases separated the two germline ends. Germline CDR1 MGHRA, CDR2 YSYEKL. CDR3 DNA: TGCGCCAGCAGCCTCGACAGTGGAAGCTATAATTCACCCCTCCACTTT. Translated, it gives CASSLDSGSYNSPLHF.

The chain uses TRBV12-3 or TRBV12-4 and TRBJ1-5; D may be TRBD1 (5 bases). CDR3 length: 13 residues. V lost 5 bases to trimming and J lost 5 bases, with 10 bases between them. CDR3 protein: CASSPRRDQPQHF. The CDR3 DNA reads as TGTGCCAGCAGTCCACGCAGGGATCAGCCCCAGCATTTT.

V gene TRBV18 combines with J gene TRBJ1-1; a weak D match, TRBD1 (6 bases). Germline lookup yields CDR1 KGHSH and CDR2 LQKENI. The CDR3 is 17 residues long. The V end lost 2 bases, the J end lost 4 bases, and 20 bases lay between the germline ends. This chain's CDR3 is CASSPRRGGRHGTEAFF. CDR3 sequence (DNA): TGTGCCAGCTCACCAAGAAGAGGGGGAAGACATGGCACTGAAGCTTTCTTT. Complete variable domain (other parts from reference TRBV18 and TRBJ1-1): NAGVMQNPRHLVRRRGQEARLRCSPMKGHSHVYWYRQLPEEGLKFMVYLQKENIIDESGMPKERFSAEFPKEGPSILRIQQVVRGDSAAYFCASSPRRGGRHGTEAFFGQGTRLTVV.

The V call is TRBV7-3, the J call TRBJ2-1; 12 bases line up with TRBD1. The CDR3 runs to 19 residues. J lost 0 bases, V lost 0 bases, and 6 bases had no gene match. CDR1 and CDR2 (germline): SGHTA, FQGTGA. The CDR3 loop reads CASSLTGQGAIRSYNEQFF. CDR3 coding DNA: TGTGCCAGCAGCTTAACGGGACAGGGGGCTATTCGCTCCTACAATGAGCAGTTCTTC.

V usage is TRBV7-8 and J usage is TRBJ2-7; perhaps TRBD1 as D (6 bases). The CDR3 is 17 residues long. V was clipped by 5 bases and J by 0 bases, with 20 bases between them. The germline V gene encodes CDR1 SGHVS and CDR2 FQNEAQ. The CDR3 loop is CASSPRLQGSSSYEQYF. In DNA form, the CDR3 reads TGTGCCAGCAGCCCCAGGCTGCAGGGGTCATCCTCCTACGAGCAGTACTTC.

The rearrangement joins TRBV29-1 to TRBJ1-1; 9 bases fit TRBD1. Germline V CDR1 and CDR2: SQVTM, ANQGSEA. CDR3 length: 14 amino acids. V was pared by 6 bases and J by 5 bases, with 10 bases of the junction left unmatched. The CDR3 region has the DNA TGCAGCGTCCAGGCAGGGACAGGGTCTACTGAAGCTTTCTTT. Its translation: CSVQAGTGSTEAFF. Filled out from reference TRBV29-1 and TRBJ1-1, the complete variable domain reads SAVISQKPSRDICQRGTSLTIQCQVDSQVTMMFWYRQQPGQSLTLIATANQGSEATYESGFVIDKFPISRPNLTFSTLTVSNMSPEDSSIYLCSVQAGTGSTEAFFGQGTRLTVV.

The chain has TRBV7-2 and TRBJ2-7; 9 nucleotides match TRBD1. This CDR3 contains 15 residues. Germline CDR1 and CDR2: SGHTA and FQGNSA. V trimming: 5 bases; J trimming: 1 base; junction bases outside the gene matches: 6. CDR3 protein: CASSRRTGASYEQYF. The CDR3 coding sequence is TGTGCCAGCAGCAGGCGGACAGGGGCGTCCTACGAGCAGTACTTC.

The V call is TRBV28, the J call TRBJ1-2; perhaps TRBD1 as D (5 bases). The CDR3 totals 14 residues. The germline CDR1 and CDR2 sequences are MDHEN and SYDVKM. Trimming pared 3 bases from V and 7 bases from J, leaving 15 bases between. The CDR3 loop is CASSFQGMVLGYTF. CDR3 DNA sequence: TGTGCCAGCAGTTTTCAGGGAATGGTCCTTGGCTACACCTTC.

Only one count was recorded for this clone. This rearrangement joins TRBV21-1 to TRBJ1-4. TRBV21-1 is a documented pseudogene. The CDR3 sequence is 15 residues long. The CDR3 loop reads CASRGIFATNEKLFF. In DNA, the CDR3 is TGTGCCAGCCGAGGTATCTTCGCAACTAATGAAAAACTGTTTTTT.

This chain joins TRBV10-1 and TRBJ2-7; D is possibly TRBD1 (6 bases). The ends were cut back, 5 bases at V and 2 bases at J, with 13 bases in the middle. The CDR3 contains 14 residues. Germline V gene sequence: CDR1 WNHNN, CDR2 SYGVQD (reference sequence). CDR3 protein: CASSTGQRPYEQYF. The CDR3 DNA reads as TGCGCCAGCAGTACCGGACAGAGACCCTACGAGCAGTACTTC.

The V call is TRBV2, the J call TRBJ1-1, with D perhaps matching TRBD1 (5 bases). The germline V gene encodes CDR1 SNHLY and CDR2 FYNNEI. The CDR3 has 13 amino acids. Between the trimmed V and J ends, which lost 5 bases and 11 bases, there was a span of 18 bases. CDR3 loop: CASSRSLVRGAFF. In DNA form, the CDR3 reads TGTGCCAGCAGTAGAAGTCTTGTTAGGGGTGCTTTCTTT.

This clone is a singleton in its sample. The chain is built from TRBV7-3 and TRBJ2-3, with D possibly matching TRBD2 (6 bases). The V and J ends lost 4 bases and 1 base respectively, with 12 bases between them. This CDR3 is 15 amino acids long. Per the germline V gene, CDR1 is SGHTA and CDR2 is FQGTGA. The CDR3 nucleotides read TGTGCCAGCAGCTCCGGACTAAGTGGCACAGATACGCAGTATTTT. It codes for CASSSGLSGTDTQYF.

The chain links TRBV28 to TRBJ1-2; D is perhaps TRBD1 (5 bases). Germline lookup yields CDR1 MDHEN and CDR2 SYDVKM. Trimming shortened V by 4 bases and J by 0 bases, and 6 bases separated the two germline ends. The CDR3 is 13 residues long. CDR3 region: CASSSTANYGYTF. Here the CDR3 DNA reads TGTGCCAGCAGTTCGACAGCTAACTATGGCTACACCTTC.

This chain joins TRBV6-5 and TRBJ1-1, with D maybe TRBD1 (6 bases). CDR1 MNHEY and CDR2 SVGAGI come from the germline V gene. This CDR3 spans 13 amino acids. V gave up 2 bases and J gave up 6 bases, with 10 bases separating them. The CDR3 nucleotides read TGTGCCAGCAGTTACCCGCAGGGGTCTGAAGCTTTCTTT. It is translated as CASSYPQGSEAFF.

The V call is TRBV6-5, the J call TRBJ1-1; D is unclear. V shed 0 bases and J shed 4 bases, with 12 bases lying between them. The CDR3 loop spans 15 amino acids. Germline V CDR1 and CDR2: MNHEY, SVGAGI. CDR3 sequence reads: CASSYSPGMGTEAFF. CDR3 bases: TGTGCCAGCAGTTACTCACCGGGAATGGGCACTGAAGCTTTCTTT.

The gene calls are TRBV6-6 and TRBJ1-2, with D hard to call. The CDR3 runs 15 residues. Trimming removed 0 bases at V and 7 bases at J, with 15 bases between. CDR1 and CDR2 from the germline V gene are MNHNY and SVGAGI (reference sequence). CDR3 protein: CASSYSKWRESGYTF. The CDR3 DNA reads TGTGCCAGCAGTTACTCGAAATGGCGGGAGTCTGGCTACACCTTC.

This chain joins TRBV6-4 and TRBJ2-7, with D perhaps TRBD1 (6 bases). Germline values: CDR1 MRHNA, CDR2 SNTAGT. Trimming stripped 5 bases from V and 5 bases from J, with 22 bases between. The CDR3 length is 16 residues. The CDR3 sequence is CASSSETGFCLDEQYF. CDR3 DNA sequence: TGTGCCAGCAGTTCTGAAACAGGGTTTTGTTTGGACGAGCAGTACTTC.

The V and J genes are TRBV5-6 and TRBJ2-5, with a weak D call TRBD2 (5 bases). Germline assignment: CDR1 SGHDT and CDR2 YYEEEE. The CDR3 contains 11 residues. V was clipped by 4 bases and J by 5 bases, with 6 bases between them. The CDR3 is CASSRRETQYF. CDR3 sequence (DNA): TGTGCCAGCAGCCGGAGGGAGACCCAGTACTTC.

This clone was seen a handful of times. This chain links TRBV6-5 with TRBJ2-1, with 7 bases matching TRBD2. Unmatched junction bases numbered 5, after V lost 7 bases and J lost 5 bases. Germline V gene lookup returns CDR1 MNHEY and CDR2 SVGAGI. This CDR3 region has 13 residues. CDR3 nucleotides: TGTGCCAGCACCCCCGGGACTAACAATGAGCAGTTCTTC. The encoded protein is CASTPGTNNEQFF.

The gene calls are TRBV9 and TRBJ2-1; TRBD2 aligns across 8 bases. Unmatched junction bases numbered 12, after V lost 6 bases and J lost 10 bases. Germline CDR1 reads SGDLS; CDR2 reads YYNGEE. The CDR3 spans 14 residues. CDR3 loop: CASTAGGPQYEQFF. The CDR3 DNA is TGTGCCAGCACCGCGGGGGGTCCACAATACGAGCAGTTCTTC.

On this clone: Mismatch with germline at one junction end may stem from a read error. The J gene is TRBJ2-7, the V gene TRBV6-5, with a possible D match to TRBD1 (6 bases). Per the germline V gene, CDR1 is MNHEY and CDR2 is SVGAGI. The CDR3 extends over 15 amino acids. The chain's CDR3 is CASSSNATPQGRVNF. The DNA for the CDR3 is TGTGCCAGCAGTTCCAACGCAACCCCACAGGGACGTGTGAACTTC.

This chain connects TRBV5-1 to TRBJ2-7; 11 nucleotides agree with TRBD1. J lost 5 bases, V lost 1 base, and 2 bases had no gene match. The CDR3 has 14 residues. Germline-derived CDR1 and CDR2 are SGHRS and YFSETQ. The CDR3 is CASSLRTGGDEQYF. The CDR3 region has the DNA TGCGCCAGCAGCTTGCGGACAGGGGGCGACGAGCAGTACTTC.

The chain employs TRBV18 and TRBJ1-3, with TRBD1 matching 9 bases. This CDR3 comprises 16 residues. Trimming cost V 3 bases and J 0 bases; bases outside gene matches: 3. The germline gives CDR1 KGHSH, CDR2 LQKENI. The CDR3 is CASSPGTGYSGNTIYF. CDR3 sequence (DNA): TGTGCCAGCTCACCCGGGACAGGGTACTCTGGAAACACCATATATTTT.

The chain joins TRBV2 to TRBJ1-1; no clear D gene. CDR1 is SNHLY, CDR2 FYNNEI, per germline. The CDR3 spans 10 residues. V lost 4 bases and J 6 bases, leaving 3 bases between the germline ends. In DNA form, the CDR3 reads TGTGCCAGCAGTGGCGCTGAAGCTTTCTTT. It specifies CASSGAEAFF.

The chain employs TRBV2 and TRBJ1-1; no definite D call. The germline V and J ends were trimmed by 8 bases and 6 bases, with 10 bases remaining between them. The CDR3 covers 11 residues. Germline assignment: CDR1 SNHLY and CDR2 FYNNEI. The CDR3, as DNA: TGTGCCAGCGGAGGGTACTCTGAAGCTTTCTTT. Its translation: CASGGYSEAFF. Using reference TRBV2 and TRBJ1-1 for the parts outside the CDR3, the full variable domain is EPEVTQTPSHQVTQMGQEVILRCVPISNHLYFYWYRQILGQKVEFLVSFYNNEISEKSEIFDDQFSVERPDGSNFTLKIRSTKLEDSAMYFCASGGYSEAFFGQGTRLTVV.